The clone carrying this TCR beta chain occurred many times. Its antigen is still unknown. In TCRdb, the multiplex PCR reads were re-called with MiXCR into one record per CDR3 protein. The sample holds over 250,000 distinct CDR3 sequences, around 30% seen once. Samples came from axillary lymph nodes draining the breast cancer. CDR1 and CDR2 from the germline V gene are MGHRA and YSYEKL. The CDR3 is made up of 17 amino acids. V was clipped by 3 bases and J by 4 bases; unmatched bases: 11. This sample is part of a study of breast tumors, draining lymph nodes, adjacent tissues. Study-level points and caveats: Tumor repertoires ranked between lymph nodes and nontumor tissue in diversity, with V and J gene preferences. Tumor T cell lymph node origin was a supported hypothesis, not proven. Compared with basal-like, luminal-like tumors shared significantly more repertoire with nontumor tissue.

Material: axillary lymph node tissue. The chain recombines TRBV4-1 with TRBJ1-2, with TRBD1 matching 10 bases. The TCR originated in a female donor with breast cancer. Some clones in this sample may be carry-over from other donors' samples. The CDR3 sequence is CASSQIGGTGVGYGYTF. In nucleotides, the CDR3 is TGCGCCAGCAGCCAGATTGGGGGGACAGGGGTTGGCTATGGCTACACCTTC.